The 10 T cell receptor beta chains below all came from one sample that was sequenced in a study of T cell changes during pregnancy in multiple sclerosis. TCRdb's table, derived via immunoSEQ multiplex PCR, lists solely in-frame clones and lacks some. This table holds about 31,000 clones, approximately 88% found once. The source material was CD8+ T cells from peripheral blood mononuclear cells, sampled in the first trimester of pregnancy. These receptor sequences come from a female donor with multiple sclerosis, enrolled in a pregnancy study.

The chain joins TRBV7-9 to TRBJ2-3; a weak D match, TRBD2 (6 bases). CDR1 is SEHNR and CDR2 is FQNEAQ in the germline V gene (reference sequence). Trimming stripped 5 bases from V and 0 bases from J, with 12 bases between. The CDR3 sequence is 15 residues long. CDR3 sequence (DNA): TGTGCCAGCAGCCCACGGGGGTCTAGCACAGATACGCAGTATTTT. It specifies CASSPRGSSTDTQYF.

J is TRBJ2-1 and V is TRBV9, with 7 positions matching TRBD2. CDR1 and CDR2 (germline): SGDLS, YYNGEE. J was trimmed by 4 bases and V by 0 bases; bases with no gene match: 13. The CDR3 sequence is 18 residues long. DNA of the CDR3: TGTGCCAGCAGCGTAGCTCAGGCGGGGGATTATTATTACAATGAGCAGTTCTTC. Translated: CASSVAQAGDYYYNEQFF.

This clone was picked up one time. The V call is TRBV7-8, the J call TRBJ2-1, with 11 positions matching TRBD2. The germline V gene encodes CDR1 SGHVS and CDR2 FQNEAQ. CDR3 length: 17 residues. V was clipped by 4 bases and J by 8 bases; unmatched bases: 13. CDR3 nucleotide sequence: TGTGCCAGCAGCTCCAAAATAACTAGCGGGAGTATGCATGAGCAGTTCTTC. Protein sequence: CASSSKITSGSMHEQFF.

CDR3 DNA sequence: TGCAGCGTTTTGACAATGAACACTGAAGCTTTCTTT. It is translated as CSVLTMNTEAFF. The V gene is TRBV29-1, the J gene TRBJ1-1; D unresolved. Trimming cost V 5 bases and J 0 bases, with 7 bases left between them. Germline V gene lookup returns CDR1 SQVTM and CDR2 ANQGSEA. The CDR3 contains 12 residues. The full variable domain, in which reference TRBV29-1 and TRBJ1-1 provide the parts outside the CDR3, is SAVISQKPSRDICQRGTSLTIQCQVDSQVTMMFWYRQQPGQSLTLIATANQGSEATYESGFVIDKFPISRPNLTFSTLTVSNMSPEDSSIYLCSVLTMNTEAFFGQGTRLTVV.

The chain recombines TRBV5-4 with TRBJ2-3; 7 bases match TRBD2. The CDR3 is 14 residues long. Trimming removed 3 bases from V and 10 bases from J; junction bases left unmatched: 11. Germline V gene sequence: CDR1 SGHNT, CDR2 YYREEE (reference sequence). CDR3 nucleotide sequence: TGTGCCAGCAGCTCCCCTGGGGGGGTCGATGCGCAGTATTTT. It codes for CASSSPGGVDAQYF.

The rearrangement uses TRBV6-4 and TRBJ2-2; no definite D call. The CDR3 spans 13 residues. The germline CDR1 and CDR2 sequences are MRHNA and SNTAGT. Trimming pared 5 bases from V and 0 bases from J, leaving 4 bases between. In nucleotides, the CDR3 is TGTGCCAGCAGTCCTTCGAACACCGGGGAGCTGTTTTTT. This codes for CASSPSNTGELFF.

The J gene is TRBJ2-3, the V gene TRBV19, with TRBD2 identical over 10 bases. Germline-derived CDR1 and CDR2 are LNHDA and SQIVND (reference sequence). This CDR3 contains 17 residues. V trimming: 5 bases; J trimming: 3 bases; junction bases outside the gene matches: 11. The CDR3 DNA follows: TGTGCCAGTAGTTGGAGGCTAGCGGGAGTTGGGACAGATACGCAGTATTTT. It encodes CASSWRLAGVGTDTQYF.

This chain joins TRBV4-1 and TRBJ1-2; D may be TRBD1 (5 bases). Germline-derived CDR1 and CDR2 are MGHRA and YSYEKL. This CDR3 region has 16 residues. Deletions cut 1 base from V and 4 bases from J, with 16 bases between. Written as DNA, the CDR3 is TGCGCCAGCAGCCAAGCTGGACAAGGTCCCCCCTATGGCTACACCTTC. It yields the protein CASSQAGQGPPYGYTF.

The chain has TRBV19 and TRBJ2-3; TRBD1 is a possible D gene (6 bases). CDR3 length: 14 residues. The V end was cut by 5 bases, the J end by 6 bases, with 15 bases between. The germline V gene encodes CDR1 LNHDA and CDR2 SQIVND (reference sequence). The CDR3 DNA follows: TGTGCCAGTAGTCGAATACAGGGAACGGATACGCAGTATTTT. Its translation: CASSRIQGTDTQYF.

This chain connects TRBV5-5 to TRBJ2-5, with 13 bases lining up with TRBD2. The V segment lost 4 bases and the J segment 2 bases; nucleotides outside the gene matches: 8. The CDR3 totals 17 residues. Germline CDR1 is SGHKS and CDR2 is YYEKEE (reference sequence). CDR3: CASSGLLAGGMQETQYF. The CDR3 region has the DNA TGTGCCAGCAGCGGGCTACTAGCGGGGGGGATGCAAGAGACCCAGTACTTC.